The 24 T cell receptor beta chains below were found in one sample sequenced in a study of PD-L1 blockade in urothelial cancer. Sequenced by immunoSEQ multiplex PCR; TCRdb stores in-frame clones only, minus some. The sample has about 41,000 clones, over 75% seen once. The sample in question was PBMCs, obtained around atezolizumab (anti-PD-L1) treatment. These receptors all stem from a man aged 60 to 69 with urothelial cancer.

This clone was found a few times. J is TRBJ1-5 and V is TRBV19; the D gene is possibly TRBD1 (6 bases). V gave up 2 bases and J gave up 2 bases, with 10 bases separating them. CDR1 is LNHDA and CDR2 is SQIVND in the germline V gene (reference sequence). The CDR3 spans 15 residues. DNA of the CDR3: TGTGCCAGTAGTATAATTGGGGGCGGCAATCAGCCCCAGCATTTT. It specifies CASSIIGGGNQPQHF. Full variable domain (remainder filled in from reference TRBV19 and TRBJ1-5): DGGITQSPKYLFRKEGQNVTLSCEQNLNHDAMYWYRQDPGQGLRLIYYSQIVNDFQKGDIAEGYSVSREKKESFPLTVTSAQKNPTAFYLCASSIIGGGNQPQHFGDGTRLSIL.

The V gene is TRBV2, the J gene TRBJ1-2; TRBD1 agrees at 8 bases. The CDR3 has 15 residues. Trimming cost V 3 bases and J 4 bases; bases outside gene matches: 7. Germline V gene data show CDR1 as SNHLY and CDR2 as FYNNEI. CDR3 region: CASSDQGAFSYGYTF. CDR3 sequence (DNA): TGTGCCAGCAGTGATCAGGGGGCCTTTAGCTATGGCTACACCTTC.

The chain has TRBV29-1 and TRBJ1-2, with 10 bases identical to TRBD1. The CDR3 covers 14 residues. After removal of 0 bases from V and 7 bases from J, the junction contained 5 bases not matched to a gene. Germline CDR1 is SQVTM and CDR2 is ANQGSEA. The CDR3: CSVEDAGQGGGYTF. CDR3 DNA sequence: TGCAGCGTTGAAGACGCCGGACAGGGGGGTGGCTACACCTTC.

This clone was recorded a few times. V usage is TRBV30 and J usage is TRBJ2-7, with TRBD1 matching over 7 bases. The germline V gene encodes CDR1 GTSNPN and CDR2 SVGIG (reference sequence). V trimming: 2 bases; J trimming: 4 bases; junction bases outside the gene matches: 8. This CDR3 has 14 amino acids. The DNA for the CDR3 is TGTGCCTGGAGTCCTCCCGGGACAGAGTACGAGCAGTACTTC. It translates to CAWSPPGTEYEQYF.

This chain uses TRBV7-2 with TRBJ2-1; 10 bases map to TRBD2. Germline CDR1 and CDR2: SGHTA and FQGNSA. The CDR3 consists of 14 residues. With V trimmed by 6 bases and J by 9 bases, 8 bases remained unmatched. In DNA form, the CDR3 reads TGTGCCAGCAGTCGTAGCGGGGGGCGTATTGAGCAGTTCTTC. Translation: CASSRSGGRIEQFF.

This clone has a single count. The CDR3 nucleotides are TGTGCCAGCACGGGGGACCCTAATGAAAAACTGTTTTTT. Amino acids: CASTGDPNEKLFF. The chain has TRBV25-1 and TRBJ1-4; TRBD1 might be the D (5 bases). V shed 7 bases and J shed 3 bases, with 9 bases lying between them. The CDR3 totals 13 residues. Germline CDR1 is MGHDK and CDR2 is SYGVNS.

This clone has just one count. The V call is TRBV7-9, the J call TRBJ1-1; the match to TRBD1 covers 9 bases. The junction had 12 bases not matched to a gene; V was cut back by 5 bases and J by 5 bases. Germline V gene data show CDR1 as SEHNR and CDR2 as FQNEAQ (reference sequence). This CDR3 comprises 16 residues. The CDR3 region is CASSPPGTGWKTEAFF. CDR3 bases: TGTGCCAGCAGCCCCCCCGGGACAGGGTGGAAGACTGAAGCTTTCTTT.

By share of the sample, this clone is medium-sized. The rearrangement joins TRBV30 to TRBJ1-6, with unresolved D. This CDR3 region has 17 residues. Germline V gene data show CDR1 as GTSNPN and CDR2 as SVGIG (reference sequence). V lost 3 bases and J lost 0, with 15 bases in between. The CDR3 spells CAWRGLLGSSYNSPLHF. In nucleotides, the CDR3 is TGTGCCTGGAGAGGCTTATTGGGGAGCTCCTATAATTCACCCCTCCACTTT.

DNA for the CDR3: TGTGCCAGCCGTCCTTCGGCCCGGGGGGGCTACACCTTC. As protein: CASRPSARGGYTF. V gene TRBV28 combines with J gene TRBJ1-2; the D gene is possibly TRBD1 (5 bases). In germline, CDR1 is MDHEN, CDR2 SYDVKM. The CDR3 length is 13 residues. V was clipped by 8 bases and J by 8 bases, with 18 bases between them.

V usage is TRBV5-1 and J usage is TRBJ2-7, with D maybe TRBD2 (5 bases). V lost 4 bases, J lost 0 bases, and 11 bases lay in between. Germline CDR1 SGHRS, CDR2 YFSETQ. The CDR3 has 14 residues. In DNA, the CDR3 is TGCGCCAGCAGCCCAGGACTGGCCTCCTACGAGCAGTACTTC. The encoded protein is CASSPGLASYEQYF.

This chain links TRBV5-4 with TRBJ2-5, with 10 bases identical to TRBD2. Losses at the gene ends were 3 bases for V and 2 bases for J; bases not matched to a gene: 10. Per the germline V gene, CDR1 is SGHNT and CDR2 is YYREEE (reference sequence). This CDR3 has 17 residues. CDR3 residues: CASSSLSVAGGQETQYF. CDR3 nucleotide sequence: TGTGCCAGCAGCTCCCTATCGGTAGCGGGGGGACAAGAGACCCAGTACTTC.

V and J are TRBV28 and TRBJ2-5, with 7 bases lining up with TRBD1. V was clipped by 8 bases and J by 0 bases; unmatched bases: 12. This CDR3 has 16 amino acids. Germline values: CDR1 MDHEN, CDR2 SYDVKM. In DNA, the CDR3 is TGTGCCAGCTGGGACCGGGACAGTTGGTACCAAGAGACCCAGTACTTC. It specifies CASWDRDSWYQETQYF. Supplemented by reference TRBV28 and TRBJ2-5, the full variable domain reads DVKVTQSSRYLVKRTGEKVFLECVQDMDHENMFWYRQDPGLGLRLIYFSYDVKMKEKGDIPEGYSVSREKKERFSLILESASTNQTSMYLCASWDRDSWYQETQYFGPGTRLLVL.

The chain couples TRBV6-1 to TRBJ1-3; D perhaps matches TRBD1 (5 bases). This CDR3 contains 14 residues. The V end lost 4 bases, the J end lost 6 bases, and 13 bases lay between the germline ends. Germline V CDR1 and CDR2: MNHNS, SASEGT. The CDR3 DNA sequence: TGTGCCAGCAGTGTAGGGGACTGGGAAAACACCATATATTTT. Translating gives CASSVGDWENTIYF.

The chain joins TRBV9 to TRBJ2-7; D perhaps matches TRBD1 (6 bases). This CDR3 comprises 15 residues. V lost 6 bases and J lost 2, with 18 bases in between. CDR1 SGDLS and CDR2 YYNGEE come from the germline V gene. In DNA, the CDR3 is TGTGCCAGCAACCCCTCGGACAGCCCTACCTACGAGCAGTACTTC. Encoded protein: CASNPSDSPTYEQYF.

The chain is built from TRBV7-2 and TRBJ2-2; unclear D gene. The CDR3 extends over 13 amino acids. Germline V gene data show CDR1 as SGHTA and CDR2 as FQGNSA. V was clipped by 5 bases and J by 5 bases, with 9 bases between them. The CDR3 bases are TGTGCCAGCAGCCCACGACTGACCGGGGAGCTGTTTTTT. Residues: CASSPRLTGELFF.

This chain joins TRBV2 and TRBJ2-1, with 9 bases fitting TRBD2. This CDR3 has 14 amino acids. Germline V gene lookup returns CDR1 SNHLY and CDR2 FYNNEI. V lost 6 bases to trimming and J lost 5 bases; unmatched junction nucleotides: 5. Written as DNA, the CDR3 is TGTGCCAGCAGAGCAGCGGGGGGACACAATGAGCAGTTCTTC. Protein sequence: CASRAAGGHNEQFF.

This clone appeared once. The V call is TRBV10-3, the J call TRBJ2-3, with 12 bases aligning to TRBD2. The V gene end was trimmed by 5 bases and the J gene end by 4 bases; junction bases not matched to a gene: 4. There are 15 residues in the CDR3. Germline lookup yields CDR1 ENHRY and CDR2 SYGVKD. CDR3 coding DNA: TGTGCCATCAGTCTGACTAGCGGGGGTCCAGATACGCAGTATTTT. Translating it yields CAISLTSGGPDTQYF.

The CDR3 is CASSLDGRGLSYEQYF. The CDR3 DNA reads as TGTGCCAGCAGCTTGGACGGAAGGGGACTCTCCTACGAGCAGTACTTC. J is TRBJ2-7 and V is TRBV9; perhaps TRBD2 as D (6 bases). Germline lookup yields CDR1 SGDLS and CDR2 YYNGEE. This CDR3 contains 16 residues. Trimming shortened V by 4 bases and J by 0 bases, and 17 bases separated the two germline ends.

The CDR3 DNA reads TGTGCCTGGGGCCGGGACAGGGGCCACGAGCAGTACTTC. Encoded protein: CAWGRDRGHEQYF. The V call is TRBV30, the J call TRBJ2-7; TRBD1 agrees at 10 bases. The CDR3 covers 13 residues. CDR1 is GTSNPN and CDR2 is SVGIG in the germline V gene (reference sequence). J gave up 5 bases and V 5 bases, and 6 bases lay outside the gene matches.

This clone was counted a few times. This chain connects TRBV4-1 to TRBJ1-6; D may be TRBD1 (5 bases). The CDR3 contains 15 residues. V was shortened by 3 bases and J by 5 bases, with 11 bases between the two germline ends. Germline loops: CDR1 MGHRA, CDR2 YSYEKL. DNA of the CDR3: TGCGCCAGCAGCCAGCCAGGGATCAATAATTCACCCCTCCACTTT. Its translation is CASSQPGINNSPLHF.

CDR3 protein: CASSALTGGPNQPQHF. The CDR3 nucleotides are TGTGCCAGCAGTGCCTTGACAGGGGGCCCCAATCAGCCCCAGCATTTT. The chain couples TRBV6-1 to TRBJ1-5; 10 bases are a match to TRBD1. Germline-derived CDR1 and CDR2 are MNHNS and SASEGT. Trimming removed 4 bases from V and 3 bases from J; junction bases left unmatched: 6. This CDR3 has 16 residues.

The chain employs TRBV19 and TRBJ2-7; 8 bases align to TRBD1. The CDR3 consists of 15 residues. The V segment lost 5 bases and the J segment 2 bases; nucleotides outside the gene matches: 8. Germline CDR1 and CDR2: LNHDA and SQIVND (reference sequence). This CDR3 reads CASSPQTGATYEQYF. The CDR3 DNA reads as TGTGCCAGTAGTCCCCAGACAGGGGCCACCTACGAGCAGTACTTC.

The V and J genes are TRBV11-2 and TRBJ2-3, with 9 bases lining up with TRBD2. The CDR3 is made up of 16 amino acids. Germline V CDR1 and CDR2: SGHAT, FQNNGV. V lost 2 bases, J lost 1 base, and 4 bases stayed unmatched. The CDR3 region has the DNA TGTGCCAGCAGCTTACAAGCGGGGGGCGGCACAGATACGCAGTATTTT. Translation: CASSLQAGGGTDTQYF. The full variable domain, its missing parts supplied by reference TRBV11-2 and TRBJ2-3, is EAGVAQSPRYKIIEKRQSVAFWCNPISGHATLYWYQQILGQGPKLLIQFQNNGVVDDSQLPKDRFSAERLKGVDSTLKIQPAKLEDSAVYLCASSLQAGGGTDTQYFGPGTRLTVL.

The V gene is TRBV5-8, the J gene TRBJ2-7, with a possible D match to TRBD2 (7 bases). The V end was cut by 6 bases, the J end by 2 bases, with 12 bases between. The CDR3 runs 13 residues. Per the germline V gene, CDR1 is SGHTS and CDR2 is YDEGEE. The CDR3 reads CASNGGLTYEQYF. The CDR3 DNA sequence: TGTGCCAGCAACGGGGGGCTTACCTACGAGCAGTACTTC.